One sample yielded the 14 T cell receptor beta chains listed below, sequenced in a study of cytomegalovirus exposure and HLA in healthy donors. Vbeta (60) and Jbeta (13) primers were used in the PCR. Sequenced by immunoSEQ multiplex PCR; TCRdb stores in-frame clones only, minus some. The sample lists around 100,000 clones; 6.5% to 8% were seen once. The sequenced sample was PBMCs. The receptor source for this set is a man aged 45-60 years in good health and CMV-seronegative.

The gene calls are TRBV7-9 and TRBJ2-2; no reliable D call. Germline V gene lookup returns CDR1 SEHNR and CDR2 FQNEAQ (reference sequence). This CDR3 has 16 amino acids. The V gene lost 3 bases and the J gene lost 0 bases, with 11 bases spanning the gap. The CDR3 bases are TGTGCCAGCAGCTTGTCGAGGCAAACGAACACCGGGGAGCTGTTTTTT. This translates into CASSLSRQTNTGELFF.

In this sample, this clone turned up a few times. The chain has TRBV30 and TRBJ2-7, with D maybe TRBD1 (6 bases). CDR3 size: 14 residues. The germline V and J ends were trimmed by 2 bases and 7 bases, with 18 bases remaining between them. CDR1 and CDR2 from the germline V gene are GTSNPN and SVGIG (reference sequence). The CDR3 nucleotides are TGTGCCTGGAGTCCAGGGGCTAGCTCGCGGGAGCAGTACTTC. Translating gives CAWSPGASSREQYF.

This clone was detected a few times. The chain combines TRBV5-1 with TRBJ1-2; 9 nucleotides match TRBD1. Germline CDR1 and CDR2: SGHRS and YFSETQ. CDR3 length: 15 amino acids. Germline trimming cut 1 base from V and 4 bases from J; bases unmatched to any gene: 5. In DNA, the CDR3 is TGCGCCAGCAGCTTGCGTGGGACAGGGCTCTATGGCTACACCTTC. This gives the protein CASSLRGTGLYGYTF.

The chain has TRBV27 and TRBJ2-7; D possibly corresponds to TRBD1 (6 bases). The CDR3 has 20 residues. CDR1 and CDR2 (germline): MNHEY, SMNVEV (reference sequence). V lost 3 bases to trimming and J lost 2 bases, with 29 bases between them. CDR3 region: CASSLTQLGVVRGSPYEQYF. The CDR3 region has the DNA TGTGCCAGCAGTTTGACCCAACTTGGGGTGGTCAGGGGATCCCCCTACGAGCAGTACTTC.

There are a few counts of this clone. The rearrangement uses TRBV7-2 and TRBJ1-4; no firm D call. The germline V gene encodes CDR1 SGHTA and CDR2 FQGNSA. The CDR3 spans 15 residues. Trimming cost V 1 base and J 0 bases, with 6 bases left between them. CDR3 amino acids: CASSLGSATNEKLFF. The CDR3 nucleotides read TGTGCCAGCAGCTTAGGATCAGCAACTAATGAAAAACTGTTTTTT.

A few counts support this clone. The V and J genes are TRBV6-6 and TRBJ1-5, with D tentatively TRBD1 (6 bases). This CDR3 contains 16 residues. Germline lookup yields CDR1 MNHNY and CDR2 SVGAGI (reference sequence). V gave up 3 bases and J gave up 0 bases, with 12 bases separating them. CDR3 protein: CASSYGQPNSNQPQHF. Here the CDR3 DNA reads TGTGCCAGCAGTTATGGACAGCCGAATAGCAATCAGCCCCAGCATTTT.

The J gene is TRBJ2-5, the V gene TRBV5-6, with no clear D. Looked up from germline, CDR1 is SGHDT and CDR2 is YYEEEE. V lost 0 bases, J lost 7 bases, and 19 bases lay in between. CDR3 size: 16 residues. CDR3 nucleotides: TGTGCCAGCAGCTTGGAGTTCCGTTCCCGGGTGGGGACCCAGTACTTC. It yields the protein CASSLEFRSRVGTQYF. The full variable domain, with the rest looked up from reference TRBV5-6 and TRBJ2-5, is DAGVTQSPTHLIKTRGQQVTLRCSPKSGHDTVSWYQQALGQGPQFIFQYYEEEERQRGNFPDRFSGHQFPNYSSELNVNALLLGDSALYLCASSLEFRSRVGTQYFGPGTRLLVL.

This rearrangement joins TRBV11-2 to TRBJ2-3; perhaps TRBD1 as D (6 bases). From germline, CDR1 is SGHAT and CDR2 FQNNGV. Trimming stripped 6 bases from V and 5 bases from J, with 18 bases between. This CDR3 has 15 amino acids. CDR3 bases: TGTGCCAGCAGGAAGACGCAGGGGTGGGTAGATACGCAGTATTTT. This translates into CASRKTQGWVDTQYF.

This clone was observed a handful of times. The chain links TRBV10-3 to TRBJ2-3, with TRBD1 identical over 10 bases. Germline lookup yields CDR1 ENHRY and CDR2 SYGVKD. The CDR3 runs 13 residues. Trimming cost V 10 bases and J 1 base; bases outside gene matches: 2. The CDR3 reads CATGTGGTDTQYF. Here the CDR3 DNA reads TGTGCCACCGGGACAGGGGGCACAGATACGCAGTATTTT.

V is TRBV18 and J is TRBJ1-1; D is undetermined. Per the germline V gene, CDR1 is KGHSH and CDR2 is LQKENI. The CDR3 length is 15 residues. The ends were cut back, 0 bases at V and 0 bases at J, with 8 bases in the middle. CDR3 protein: CASSPPTHLNTEAFF. For the CDR3, the DNA is TGTGCCAGCTCACCACCTACTCATTTGAACACTGAAGCTTTCTTT.

This clone was seen a handful of times. This sequence joins TRBV29-1 and TRBJ2-5; TRBD2 aligns across 11 bases. Trimming removed 1 base from V and 5 bases from J; junction bases left unmatched: 3. The CDR3 totals 14 residues. CDR1 and CDR2 (germline): SQVTM, ANQGSEA. Written as DNA, the CDR3 is TGCAGCGTTGAAGCGGGGACTAGCGGTGAGACCCAGTACTTC. It translates to CSVEAGTSGETQYF.

The CDR3 reads CASSIYTGELFF. CDR3 sequence (DNA): TGTGCCAGTAGTATCTACACCGGGGAGCTGTTTTTT. The rearrangement links TRBV19 to TRBJ2-2; D is undetermined. V lost 3 bases and J lost 3, with 2 bases in between. The CDR3 has 12 residues. Germline lookup yields CDR1 LNHDA and CDR2 SQIVND (reference sequence).

This clone was seen only a few times. This chain joins TRBV7-9 and TRBJ2-7; D is perhaps TRBD1 (6 bases). Looked up from germline, CDR1 is SEHNR and CDR2 is FQNEAQ (reference sequence). The V gene lost 5 bases and the J gene lost 2 bases, with 13 bases spanning the gap. The length of the CDR3 is 14 residues. This CDR3 reads CASSPRQVAYEQYF. CDR3 bases: TGTGCCAGCAGCCCGAGACAGGTGGCCTACGAGCAGTACTTC.

This clone has only a few counts. V is TRBV28 and J is TRBJ2-5, with D possibly TRBD1 on 7 matching bases. V lost 6 bases and J 3 bases, leaving 17 bases between the germline ends. Germline V gene lookup returns CDR1 MDHEN and CDR2 SYDVKM. The CDR3 is made up of 15 amino acids. The CDR3 bases are TGTGCCAGCAGCTATGGACAGGCGGGGAAAGAGACCCAGTACTTC. Its protein is CASSYGQAGKETQYF.